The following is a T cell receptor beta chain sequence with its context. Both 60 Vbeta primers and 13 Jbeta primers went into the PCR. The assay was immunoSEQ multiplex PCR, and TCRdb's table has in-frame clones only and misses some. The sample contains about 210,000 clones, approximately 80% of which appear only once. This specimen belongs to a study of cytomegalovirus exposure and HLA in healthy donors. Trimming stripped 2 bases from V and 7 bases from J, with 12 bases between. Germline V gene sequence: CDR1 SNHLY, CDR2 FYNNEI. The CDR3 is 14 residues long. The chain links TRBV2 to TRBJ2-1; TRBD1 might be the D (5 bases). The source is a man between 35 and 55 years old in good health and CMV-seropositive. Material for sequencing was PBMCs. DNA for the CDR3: TGTGCCAGCAGTGAATCAGGGTACTCTAATGAGCAGTTCTTC. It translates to CASSESGYSNEQFF.